Presented here are 26 T cell receptor beta chains from one specimen sequenced in a study of early T cells in non-severe SARS-CoV-2 infection. TCRdb passed the 5' RACE reads through MiXCR, listing each CDR3 protein once. The repertoire holds 68,000 or so distinct CDR3 sequences, with approximately 11% as singletons. Sequencing was done on a sample of whole blood. These TCRs come from an adult who was a healthcare worker with PCR-confirmed SARS-CoV-2 infection or an uninfected control (not recorded which).

V and J are TRBV12-3 or TRBV12-4 and TRBJ2-3, with D unresolved. The CDR3 consists of 14 residues. Trimming stripped 2 bases from V and 1 base from J, with 7 bases between. CDR3 nucleotides: TGTGCCAGCAGTTTAAGCAGGCGCACAGATACGCAGTATTTT. Translating gives CASSLSRRTDTQYF.

The CDR3 sequence is CASSQEPSVYNEQFF. The CDR3 bases are TGTGCCAGCAGCCAAGAACCTAGCGTCTACAATGAGCAGTTCTTC. The rearrangement uses TRBV3-1 and TRBJ2-1; maybe TRBD2 (6 bases). Deletions cut 0 bases from V and 3 bases from J, with 9 bases between. The V gene's germline CDR1 is LGHDT and CDR2 YNNKEL (reference sequence). The CDR3 is made up of 15 amino acids.

This clonotype was recorded a few times. The chain combines TRBV15 with TRBJ2-7; D is unclear. CDR3 length: 12 amino acids. Trimming took 0 bases from V and 3 from J, leaving 3 bases between them. Germline V lookup: CDR1 LNHNV, CDR2 YYDKDF (reference sequence). The CDR3 loop reads CATSRDRYEQYF. The CDR3 coding sequence is TGTGCCACCAGCAGAGATCGCTACGAGCAGTACTTC.

This clonotype appeared a few times. This chain links TRBV6-1 with TRBJ2-3; a weak D match, TRBD2 (5 bases). V lost 3 bases and J lost 0, with 10 bases in between. CDR1 and CDR2 from the germline V gene are MNHNS and SASEGT. The CDR3 covers 15 residues. The CDR3 DNA reads as TGTGCCAGCAGTGACGGGGTCGCAAGCACAGATACGCAGTATTTT. Encoded protein: CASSDGVASTDTQYF.

This clonotype was seen more than once but under ten times. This chain uses TRBV4-3 with TRBJ2-6; tentative D call: TRBD1 (5 bases). V lost 2 bases to trimming and J lost 0 bases, with 11 bases between them. Germline V gene data show CDR1 as LGHNA and CDR2 as YSLEER. The CDR3 runs 17 residues. The CDR3 bases are TGCGCCAGCAGCCAAAAGGGGTTAAGCTCTGGGGCCAACGTCCTGACTTTC. This codes for CASSQKGLSSGANVLTF.

This clonotype has at least ten counts. The V and J genes are TRBV5-4 and TRBJ2-7; 9 bases agree with TRBD2. From germline, CDR1 is SGHNT and CDR2 YYREEE (reference sequence). The trim removed 3 bases at V and 2 bases at J, leaving 18 bases unmatched. This CDR3 is built from 19 residues. CDR3 DNA sequence: TGTGCCAGCAGCTCATCTATCGTGGTAGCGGGAGATCGGCCCTACGAGCAGTACTTC. This gives the protein CASSSSIVVAGDRPYEQYF.

The CDR3 loop is CASSRRLAGVTDTQYF. The CDR3 DNA sequence: TGTGCCAGCAGTCGCCGACTAGCGGGGGTCACAGATACGCAGTATTTT. The rearrangement links TRBV7-2 to TRBJ2-3; 12 bases map to TRBD2. This CDR3 has 16 amino acids. V dropped 6 bases and J dropped 2; count of bases not matched to a gene: 6. CDR1 is SGHTA and CDR2 is FQGNSA in the germline V gene.

The chain is built from TRBV7-9 and TRBJ2-4; the D gene is possibly TRBD1 (6 bases). CDR1 and CDR2 from the germline V gene are SEHNR and FQNEAQ (reference sequence). CDR3 size: 14 residues. V dropped 7 bases and J dropped 6 bases, with 16 bases sitting between them. This CDR3 is CASTLGGSANIQYF. Written as DNA, the CDR3 is TGTGCCAGCACCCTAGGGGGTTCTGCAAACATTCAGTACTTC.

This clonotype occurred a few times. The gene calls are TRBV20-1 and TRBJ1-6; weak D call: TRBD1 (5 bases). There are 15 residues in the CDR3. V lost 3 bases and J 2 bases, leaving 11 bases between the germline ends. The germline CDR1 and CDR2 sequences are DFQATT and SNEGSKA (reference sequence). The CDR3 loop is CSASDGGAYNSPLHF. Here the CDR3 DNA reads TGCAGTGCTAGCGACGGGGGGGCCTATAATTCACCCCTCCACTTT.

The chain is built from TRBV6-5 and TRBJ2-1, with 10 positions matching TRBD2. This CDR3 spans 14 amino acids. J gave up 9 bases and V 5 bases, and 7 bases lay outside the gene matches. CDR1 MNHEY and CDR2 SVGAGI come from the germline V gene. This CDR3 reads CASSKILAGGEQFF. CDR3 in DNA: TGTGCCAGCAGTAAAATCTTAGCGGGAGGTGAGCAGTTCTTC.

This chain links TRBV3-1 with TRBJ2-7, with 10 nucleotides matching TRBD2. The V gene's germline CDR1 is LGHDT and CDR2 YNNKEL (reference sequence). Germline trimming cut 1 base from V and 2 bases from J; bases unmatched to any gene: 5. CDR3 length: 16 amino acids. CDR3 DNA: TGTGCCAGCAGCCAAGGGGGGCTAGCGGGAGCCTACGAGCAGTACTTC. Protein: CASSQGGLAGAYEQYF.

This clonotype was observed a few times. The chain combines TRBV9 with TRBJ2-1; the D is unclear. The V and J ends lost 0 bases and 6 bases respectively, with 7 bases between them. This CDR3 comprises 13 residues. Germline loops: CDR1 SGDLS, CDR2 YYNGEE. CDR3 in amino acids: CASSVATPNEQFF. In DNA form, the CDR3 reads TGTGCCAGCAGCGTAGCCACTCCCAATGAGCAGTTCTTC. The full variable domain, rest sourced from reference TRBV9 and TRBJ2-1, is DSGVTQTPKHLITATGQRVTLRCSPRSGDLSVYWYQQSLDQGLQFLIQYYNGEERAKGNILERFSAQQFPDLHSELNLSSLELGDSALYFCASSVATPNEQFFGPGTRLTVL.

The genes are TRBV6-1 and TRBJ2-1; 11 nucleotides align to TRBD1. The germline CDR1 and CDR2 sequences are MNHNS and SASEGT. The CDR3 contains 15 residues. The V and J ends lost 6 bases and 3 bases, in that order; junction bases with no gene match: 4. Here the CDR3 DNA reads TGTGCCAGCAGGGGACAGGGGGTGGTCTACAATGAGCAGTTCTTC. Translated, it gives CASRGQGVVYNEQFF.

J is TRBJ2-7 and V is TRBV11-2, with a possible D match to TRBD2 (5 bases). Germline V gene data show CDR1 as SGHAT and CDR2 as FQNNGV. The CDR3 has 14 amino acids. V lost 4 bases and J 9 bases, leaving 19 bases between the germline ends. The chain's CDR3 is CASSSTAGGVGQYF. In DNA form, the CDR3 reads TGTGCCAGCAGCTCGACGGCAGGAGGTGTGGGGCAGTACTTC.

This clonotype was seen many times. The chain links TRBV12-3 or TRBV12-4 to TRBJ2-2, with 11 bases lining up with TRBD2. The CDR3 runs to 16 residues. Trimming removed 6 bases from V and 1 base from J; junction bases left unmatched: 4. The CDR3 region is CASSPGLAVNTGELFF. CDR3 nucleotide sequence: TGTGCCAGCAGCCCGGGACTAGCGGTGAACACCGGGGAGCTGTTTTTT.

At least ten counts were recorded for this clonotype. The chain is built from TRBV20-1 and TRBJ2-2; D is uncertain. The CDR3 covers 13 residues. Per the germline V gene, CDR1 is DFQATT and CDR2 is SNEGSKA (reference sequence). Trimming shortened V by 5 bases and J by 9 bases, and 16 bases separated the two germline ends. The CDR3 sequence is CSAVGLVSRELFF. CDR3 nucleotide sequence: TGCAGTGCTGTCGGGCTAGTGAGCCGGGAGCTGTTTTTT.

The V gene is TRBV7-2, the J gene TRBJ1-1; D may be TRBD1 (5 bases). V shed 4 bases and J shed 5 bases, with 20 bases lying between them. The germline V gene has CDR1 SGHTA and CDR2 FQGNSA. The length of the CDR3 is 16 residues. The CDR3 nucleotides are TGTGCCAGCAGCTCTCCTTCAGGGAGGGTACGGACTGAAGCTTTCTTT. Amino acid sequence: CASSSPSGRVRTEAFF.

The chain couples TRBV18 to TRBJ2-1; 8 bases are a match to TRBD2. The CDR3 spans 16 residues. V shed 3 bases, J shed 5 bases, and the junction held 9 bases outside the gene matches. Germline CDR1 KGHSH, CDR2 LQKENI. Here the CDR3 DNA reads TGTGCCAGCTCACCGCCCGGGGGGGTAGACAACAATGAGCAGTTCTTC. It encodes CASSPPGGVDNNEQFF.

The chain links TRBV10-2 to TRBJ2-5; 9 nucleotides agree with TRBD2. Germline CDR1 and CDR2: WSHSY and SAAADI. V shed 4 bases and J 1 base; nucleotides not matched to a gene: 4. The CDR3 covers 15 residues. Written as DNA, the CDR3 is TGCGCCAGCAGTGGAGCGCGGGAGGGCCAAGAGACCCAGTACTTC. This gives the protein CASSGAREGQETQYF.

The chain recombines TRBV20-1 with TRBJ1-3; D unresolved. V lost 6 bases and J 3 bases, leaving 12 bases between the germline ends. CDR1 and CDR2 (germline): DFQATT, SNEGSKA (reference sequence). CDR3 length: 13 amino acids. CDR3 nucleotide sequence: TGCAGTGCCCCTGCGGGGTATGGAAACACCATATATTTT. Translation gives CSAPAGYGNTIYF.

This clonotype was seen many times. CDR3 loop: CASSQVPPWREGLRVYNEQFF. The CDR3 nucleotides are TGTGCCAGCAGCCAAGTCCCCCCGTGGCGGGAGGGCCTAAGAGTCTACAATGAGCAGTTCTTC. The chain employs TRBV3-1 and TRBJ2-1; TRBD2 matches 9 bases. With 1 base clipped from V and 3 bases from J, the junction kept 19 bases outside the gene matches. The CDR3 totals 21 residues. CDR1 is LGHDT and CDR2 is YNNKEL in the germline V gene (reference sequence).

The gene calls are TRBV7-2 and TRBJ2-7; D remains unclear. The CDR3 extends over 12 amino acids. Trimming took 4 bases from V and 1 from J, leaving 5 bases between them. The germline V gene has CDR1 SGHTA and CDR2 FQGNSA. The CDR3, as DNA: TGTGCCAGCAGCTCCCGTTCCTACGAGCAGTACTTC. It specifies CASSSRSYEQYF.

This clonotype was seen more than once but under ten times. The chain couples TRBV20-1 to TRBJ1-1; D gene ambiguous. The CDR3 loop spans 13 amino acids. Germline loops: CDR1 DFQATT, CDR2 SNEGSKA (reference sequence). Trimming stripped 3 bases from V and 1 base from J, with 9 bases between. The CDR3 DNA reads TGCAGTGCTAGGGAAGGGCCGAACACTGAAGCTTTCTTT. Translation gives CSAREGPNTEAFF.

This chain connects TRBV9 to TRBJ2-7, with D tentatively TRBD2 (6 bases). The CDR3 is made up of 13 amino acids. Germline V lookup: CDR1 SGDLS, CDR2 YYNGEE. V was clipped by 7 bases and J by 3 bases, with 14 bases between them. The CDR3 protein is CASGGGPGYEQYF. The CDR3 DNA reads TGTGCCAGCGGAGGAGGGCCCGGCTACGAGCAGTACTTC.

This clonotype was observed a few times. This chain links TRBV7-6 with TRBJ1-5; 10 positions agree with TRBD1. Germline-derived CDR1 and CDR2 are SGHVS and FNYEAQ. The trim removed 5 bases at V and 5 bases at J, leaving 6 bases unmatched. The CDR3 consists of 15 residues. DNA for the CDR3: TGTGCCAGCAGCATGGGACAGGGGTGGGATCAGCCCCAGCATTTT. Residues: CASSMGQGWDQPQHF.

In this sample, this clonotype turned up a few times. The chain couples TRBV7-9 to TRBJ1-5, with 8 nucleotides matching TRBD1. Losses at the gene ends were 3 bases for V and 6 bases for J; bases not matched to a gene: 10. The CDR3 runs 16 residues. Germline CDR1 and CDR2: SEHNR and FQNEAQ (reference sequence). This CDR3 is CASSFTSGQGAQPQHF. In nucleotides, the CDR3 is TGTGCCAGCAGCTTTACCAGTGGACAGGGCGCTCAGCCCCAGCATTTT.